A selection of T cell receptor beta chains follows, all from one sample in a study of technical replicates of blood from a handful of donors. TCRdb's copy holds only in-frame clones and misses some; the assay was immunoSEQ multiplex PCR. This table holds more than 80,000 clones, 85% to 95% found once. The material sequenced was T cells isolated from PBMCs. Every receptor here comes from a human donor in good health. CDR3s include the opening cysteine and the closing phenylalanine or tryptophan. The D gene is left open where the match is weak. The listing skips clone size in some rows; elsewhere it reads once, few, many or a size class.

v_gene	d_gene	j_gene	abundance	CDR3nt	CDR3aa
TRBV4-1	NA	TRBJ2-6	NA	TGCGCCAGCAGCCAATCAGGGGCCGGGGCCAACGTCCTGACTTTC	CASSQSGAGANVLTF
TRBV7-3	TRBD1	TRBJ1-2	NA	TGTGCCAGCAGTTTCCGGACAGGGGAGGGCTACACCTTC	CASSFRTGEGYTF
TRBV7-2	TRBD2	TRBJ2-5	NA	TGTGCCAGCAGCTTTTTAGCGGGAGTTCAAGAGACCCAGTACTTC	CASSFLAGVQETQYF
TRBV5-4	TRBD2	TRBJ2-7	NA	TGTGCCAGCAGATCTTTAGCGGGAGATCTGGGAGAGCAGTACTTC	CASRSLAGDLGEQYF
TRBV28	NA	TRBJ2-5	NA	TGTGCCAGCAGTCGTGACAGGCAAGAGACCCAGTACTTC	CASSRDRQETQYF
TRBV27	NA	TRBJ2-3	NA	TGTGCCAGCAGTTTAGTAGTTAGAGGTCCGACAGATACGCAGTATTTT	CASSLVVRGPTDTQYF
TRBV29-1	NA	TRBJ1-1	NA	TGCAGCGTTGGGAGAGGTGAGAAAGCTTTCTTT	CSVGRGEKAFF
TRBV15	NA	TRBJ1-3	NA	TGTGCCACCAGCCCCCCACCGGGGGGGCACGGAAACACCATATATTTT	CATSPPPGGHGNTIYF
TRBV7-3	TRBD2	TRBJ2-1	NA	TGTGCCAGCAGCTTAACGTCCGGGACTAGTACTGAGCAGTTCTTC	CASSLTSGTSTEQFF
TRBV19	TRBD1	TRBJ1-2	NA	TGTGCCATTTCGACAGGGGTAGGCTACACCTTC	CAISTGVGYTF
TRBV15	NA	TRBJ2-7	NA	TGTGCCATTCGGGACTCCTACGAGCAGTACTTC	CAIRDSYEQYF
TRBV7-3	NA	TRBJ1-2	NA	TGTGCCAGCAGCTTATCTTGGATGTCGGGGGAGGGATCGTACACCTTC	CASSLSWMSGEGSYTF
TRBV7-2	TRBD1	TRBJ2-2	NA	TGTGCCAGCAGCACTCGGACAGGGAACACCGGGGAGCTGTTTTTT	CASSTRTGNTGELFF
TRBV6-1	NA	TRBJ2-2	NA	TGTGCCAGCAAGGTGGAAGCGCTAATCACCGGGGAGCTGTTTTTT	CASKVEALITGELFF
TRBV12-5	TRBD1	TRBJ2-7	few	TGTGCTAGTGGTTTGGTCCTCGACAGGGGGTCTTCCTACGAGCAGTACTTC	CASGLVLDRGSSYEQYF
TRBV5-4	TRBD1	TRBJ1-2	once	TGTGCCAGCAGCTTACAGGGGACTAACTATGGCTACACCTTC	CASSLQGTNYGYTF
TRBV7-6	TRBD2	TRBJ2-7	NA	TGTGCCAGCAGTACAGCGGGAGGCCTCTACGAGCAGTACTTC	CASSTAGGLYEQYF
TRBV2	TRBD1	TRBJ2-7	NA	TGTGCCAGCATGACAGGGGGCTTCCGCTACGAGCAGTACTTC	CASMTGGFRYEQYF
TRBV5-6	NA	TRBJ1-3	NA	TGTGCCAGCAGCTTGGGGCAGGGAGGAAACACCATATATTTT	CASSLGQGGNTIYF
TRBV10-1	NA	TRBJ1-1	many	TGCGCCAGCAGTGAGTCAGGAGGGGTCAAAGCTTTCTTT	CASSESGGVKAFF
TRBV10-3	NA	TRBJ2-7	NA	TGTGCCATCGAGACCTCGGAGACCTACGAGCAGTACTTC	CAIETSETYEQYF
TRBV28	NA	TRBJ1-2	NA	TGTGCCAGCAGGGGCAGGCGCTACACCTTC	CASRGRRYTF
TRBV14	TRBD1	TRBJ1-1	NA	TGTGCCAGCAGCCAGAACGGACAGGGGTTGGCGAACACTGAAGCTTTCTTT	CASSQNGQGLANTEAFF
TRBV30	NA	TRBJ1-1	NA	TGTGCCTGGAGACCACTGGCAGGGATTGTGAACACTGAAGCTTTCTTT	CAWRPLAGIVNTEAFF
TRBV5-8	NA	TRBJ2-7	NA	TGTGCCAGCAGCATCGACAACTACGAGCAGTACTTC	CASSIDNYEQYF
TRBV28	TRBD1	TRBJ1-5	NA	TGTGCCAGCAGTTTCCCACTGACAGGGGACCAGCCCCAGCATTTT	CASSFPLTGDQPQHF
TRBV2	TRBD1	TRBJ1-1	NA	TGTGCCAGCAGTGAACTACAGGGGTTGACTGAAGCTTTCTTT	CASSELQGLTEAFF
TRBV9	NA	TRBJ1-2	NA	TGTGCCAGCAGCGTAGGGCTTAACTATGGCTACACCTTC	CASSVGLNYGYTF
TRBV25-1	NA	TRBJ2-2	NA	TGTGCCAGCAGGTCGGCCGGGGAGCTGTTTTTT	CASRSAGELFF
TRBV27	NA	TRBJ2-7	NA	TGTGCCAGCATCGACTGGGGGCAAGGGGAGCAGTACTTC	CASIDWGQGEQYF
TRBV4-3	TRBD1	TRBJ1-2	NA	TGCGCCAGCAGCCAACCCGGCATGGAGGGGGCTGGCTACACCTTC	CASSQPGMEGAGYTF
TRBV6-5	NA	TRBJ1-2	NA	TGTGCCAGCAGTCCTGGGGGAGGCGGCTACACCTTC	CASSPGGGGYTF
TRBV7-8	NA	TRBJ1-5	NA	TGTGCCAGCAGCTTATTCGGGAGCTCCGACCAGCCCCAGCATTTT	CASSLFGSSDQPQHF
TRBV11-3	NA	TRBJ2-3	NA	TGTGCCAGCAGCTTAGGGGGGCTCACAGATACGCAGTATTTT	CASSLGGLTDTQYF
TRBV27	TRBD1	TRBJ2-7	NA	TGTGCCAGCAGCCATTCGACAGGGTCGGGATTCTACGAGCAGTACTTC	CASSHSTGSGFYEQYF
TRBV5-4	TRBD2	TRBJ2-3	NA	TGTGCCAGCAGCTTGACTAGCGGGAGGACCACAGATACGCAGTATTTT	CASSLTSGRTTDTQYF
TRBV9	TRBD2	TRBJ2-5	NA	TGTGCCAGCAGCGACACTAGCGGGACTCACCAAGAGACCCAGTACTTC	CASSDTSGTHQETQYF
TRBV7-9	TRBD2	TRBJ2-3	NA	TGTGCCAGCAGCTTTGGCGCGGGAGAAACAGATACGCAGTATTTT	CASSFGAGETDTQYF
TRBV7-3	TRBD2	TRBJ2-1	NA	TGTGCCAGCGGCAGCGGGAGCTCCTACAATGAGCAGTTCTTC	CASGSGSSYNEQFF
TRBV19	NA	TRBJ2-7	once	TGTGCCAGTACAGGGCGGAGTGTATCGGGCGAGCAGTACTTC	CASTGRSVSGEQYF
TRBV19	NA	TRBJ1-2	NA	TGTGCCAGTAGTATAGACAGGGCAATCGGCTACACCTTC	CASSIDRAIGYTF
TRBV9	TRBD1	TRBJ2-3	NA	TGTGCCAGCAGCTTGACAGGGGCAAACACAGATACGCAGTATTTT	CASSLTGANTDTQYF
TRBV7-2	NA	TRBJ2-1	NA	TGTGCCAGCAGCTTACAACGGGCTAGCAACAATGAGCAGTTCTTC	CASSLQRASNNEQFF
TRBV9	NA	TRBJ2-5	NA	TGTGCCAGCAGCGTAGACCGGTACCAAGAGACCCAGTACTTC	CASSVDRYQETQYF
TRBV6-6	NA	TRBJ2-7	NA	TGTGCCAGCAGTGCGAACTACGAGCAGTACTTC	CASSANYEQYF
TRBV27	NA	TRBJ2-7	NA	TGTGCCAGCAGTTTAGTGAGTGATTCCTACGAGCAGTACTTC	CASSLVSDSYEQYF
TRBV6-5	TRBD1	TRBJ2-1	NA	TGTGCCAGCAGTTTTACAGGGGCCGATGAGCAGTTCTTC	CASSFTGADEQFF
TRBV19	NA	TRBJ1-5	NA	TGTGCCAGTAGATTTGGGCAGTCTAGCAATCAGCCCCAGCATTTT	CASRFGQSSNQPQHF